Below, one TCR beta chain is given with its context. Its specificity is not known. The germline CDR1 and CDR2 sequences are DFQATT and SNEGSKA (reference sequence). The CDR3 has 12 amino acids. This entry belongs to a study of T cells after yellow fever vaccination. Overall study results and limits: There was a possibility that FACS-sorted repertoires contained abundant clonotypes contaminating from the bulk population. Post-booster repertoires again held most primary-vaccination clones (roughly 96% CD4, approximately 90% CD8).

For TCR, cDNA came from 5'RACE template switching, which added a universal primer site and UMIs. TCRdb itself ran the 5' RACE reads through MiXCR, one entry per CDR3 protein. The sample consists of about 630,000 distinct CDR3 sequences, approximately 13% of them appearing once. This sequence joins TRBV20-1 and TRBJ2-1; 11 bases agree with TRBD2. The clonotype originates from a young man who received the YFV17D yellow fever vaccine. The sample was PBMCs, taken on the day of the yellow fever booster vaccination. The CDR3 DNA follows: TGCAGCGCCACTACTAGCGGGAGCAAGCAGTTCTTC. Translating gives CSATTSGSKQFF.